Listed below are T cell receptor beta chains from one sample, sequenced in a study of technical replicates of blood from several donors. Some clones are missing from TCRdb's copy, which holds only in-frame ones; the method was immunoSEQ multiplex PCR. The sample carries about 82,000 clones, nearly 96% recorded once. The sequencing input was T cells isolated from PBMCs. These receptors originate from a human donor in good health. Each CDR3 is given with its conserved first and last residue. D genes are given only for firm matches. Rows give clone size only sometimes, using once, few, many, or a class for an expanded clone.

j_call v_call clone_size cdr3_length d_call cdr3_aa cdr3_nt
TRBJ2-2 TRBV9 . 18 TRBD2 CASSDPRLADTNTGELFF TGTGCCAGCAGCGACCCCCGACTAGCGGACACGAACACCGGGGAGCTGTTTTTT
TRBJ2-7 TRBV4-1 . 14 TRBD2 CASSQLAGVEEQYF TGCGCCAGCAGCCAACTAGCGGGAGTAGAAGAGCAGTACTTC
TRBJ1-1 TRBV7-2 . 14 TRBD1 CASSKQGTNTEAFF TGTGCCAGCAGCAAACAGGGGACGAACACTGAAGCTTTCTTT
TRBJ2-3 TRBV19 . 16 TRBD1 CASSISGQGAPDTQYF TGTGCCAGTAGTATCTCAGGACAGGGGGCTCCAGATACGCAGTATTTT
TRBJ1-1 TRBV27 . 14 . CASSWGGINTEAFF TGTGCCAGCAGTTGGGGGGGTATTAACACTGAAGCTTTCTTT
TRBJ2-7 TRBV19 . 19 . CASSIGRWARGTATYEQYF TGTGCCAGTAGTATAGGCCGCTGGGCTCGCGGGACCGCTACCTACGAGCAGTACTTC
TRBJ1-2 TRBV25-1 . 12 . CASSRQKGGYTF TGTGCCAGCTCAAGACAGAAGGGTGGCTACACCTTC
TRBJ1-2 TRBV30 . 12 . CAWSNRNYGYTF TGTGCCTGGTCGAACAGGAACTATGGCTACACCTTC
TRBJ1-5 TRBV19 few 14 . CASSVQATNQPQHF TGTGCCAGTAGTGTCCAGGCCACCAATCAGCCCCAGCATTTT
TRBJ2-7 TRBV25-1 once 15 TRBD2 CASSELLAGVDEQYF TGTGCCAGCAGTGAACTACTAGCGGGAGTAGACGAGCAGTACTTC
TRBJ2-7 TRBV4-3 once 14 . CASSQGRGPYEQYF TGCGCCAGCAGCCAAGGGAGAGGGCCCTACGAGCAGTACTTC
TRBJ2-6 TRBV6-1 . 19 TRBD1 CASSALGTEIRSGANVLTF TGTGCCAGCAGTGCCCTGGGGACAGAGATCCGCTCTGGGGCCAACGTCCTGACTTTC
TRBJ2-7 TRBV28 . 15 TRBD2 CASSLISGGNYEQYF TGTGCCAGCAGTTTAATTAGCGGGGGGAACTACGAGCAGTACTTC
TRBJ2-1 TRBV25-1 once 15 TRBD2 CASSESPSGRSEQFF TGTGCCAGCAGTGAATCACCTAGCGGGAGGAGTGAGCAGTTCTTC
TRBJ2-2 TRBV10-1 . 16 TRBD2 CASSESKREATGELFF TGCGCCAGCAGTGAGTCGAAGCGGGAAGCCACCGGGGAGCTGTTTTTT
TRBJ2-1 TRBV9 . 14 . CASSVGGGQSEQFF TGTGCCAGCAGCGTAGGTGGAGGTCAGAGTGAGCAGTTCTTC
TRBJ2-6 TRBV9 . 16 . CASSVDGGSGANVLTF TGTGCCAGCAGCGTAGACGGGGGCTCTGGGGCCAACGTCCTGACTTTC
TRBJ2-2 TRBV4-1 . 15 . CASSPLDSLTGELFF TGCGCCAGCAGCCCCTTAGATAGCCTCACCGGGGAGCTGTTTTTT
TRBJ1-5 TRBV2 once 13 . CASSFDMNQPQHF TGTGCCAGCAGCTTCGACATGAATCAGCCCCAGCATTTT
TRBJ1-2 TRBV28 . 11 . CASSSPQAHTF TGTGCCAGCAGTTCCCCACAGGCCCACACCTTC
TRBJ2-7 TRBV27 . 16 TRBD2 CATGTSGRRGSYEQYF TGTGCCACCGGGACTAGCGGGAGGAGAGGGTCTTACGAGCAGTACTTC
TRBJ2-1 TRBV6-1 . 15 . CASSDIGTSFNEQFF TGTGCCAGCAGTGATATCGGGACTTCTTTCAATGAGCAGTTCTTC
TRBJ2-7 TRBV19 . 15 TRBD1 CASSIGTGGQHEQYF TGTGCCAGTAGTATAGGCACAGGGGGCCAACACGAGCAGTACTTC
TRBJ2-7 TRBV6-5 . 15 . CASSYSIAGSYEQYF TGTGCCAGCAGTTACTCGATAGCAGGGTCCTACGAGCAGTACTTC
TRBJ2-2 TRBV5-4 . 15 TRBD1 CASSYRDRGPGELFF TGTGCCAGCAGTTATCGGGACAGGGGGCCCGGGGAGCTGTTTTTT
TRBJ1-1 TRBV7-2 . 18 TRBD1 CASSPPRQGLLVNTEAFF TGTGCCAGCAGCCCCCCACGACAGGGCTTACTGGTGAACACTGAAGCTTTCTTT
TRBJ2-3 TRBV7-9 . 16 TRBD2 CASSSRLAGYTDTQYF TGTGCCAGCAGTTCGAGGCTAGCGGGATACACAGATACGCAGTATTTT